This T cell receptor beta chain was profiled in a study of cytomegalovirus exposure and HLA in healthy donors. Findings and limits, study-wide: In a later analysis, CMV-associated beta chains were mostly HLA-associated, it appeared. An analysis that was carried out later associated fewer than 20,000 TCR beta sequences with HLA alleles at 0.05 false discovery rate. CMV serostatus was the sole immune exposure data available. Presence/absence analyses treated sequencing depth as roughly uniform across donors.

CDR3 length: 14 amino acids. PCR amplification relied on 60 Vbeta primers (plus 13 Jbeta primers). Libraries were prepared by immunoSEQ multiplex PCR; TCRdb keeps only in-frame clonotypes and omits some of them. The sample includes 250,000 to 350,000 clones, more than 80% of them seen just once. On this clone: The target antigen is unknown.

This receptor was taken from a man aged 40-49 years in good health and CMV-seropositive. The chain carries TRBV21-1 and TRBJ1-4; the D call in the table, TRBD1, was not verified against the DNA. TRBV21-1 is designated a pseudogene. Material: PBMCs. The DNA for the CDR3 is TGTGCCAGCAGCAAGGCACAGGGGAATGAAAAACTGTTTTTT. It is translated as CASSKAQGNEKLFF.